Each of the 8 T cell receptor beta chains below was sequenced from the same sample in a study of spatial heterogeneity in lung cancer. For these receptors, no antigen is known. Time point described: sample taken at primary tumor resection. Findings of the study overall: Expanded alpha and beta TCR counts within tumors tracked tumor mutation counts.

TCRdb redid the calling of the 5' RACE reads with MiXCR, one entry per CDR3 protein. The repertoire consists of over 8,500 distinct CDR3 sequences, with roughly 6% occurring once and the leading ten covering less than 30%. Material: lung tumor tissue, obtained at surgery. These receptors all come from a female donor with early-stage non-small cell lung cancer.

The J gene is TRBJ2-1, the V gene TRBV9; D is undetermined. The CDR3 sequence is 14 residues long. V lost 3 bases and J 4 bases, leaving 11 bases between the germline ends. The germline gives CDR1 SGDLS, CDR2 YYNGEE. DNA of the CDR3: TGTGCCAGCAGCGCAACGGACGGATACAATGAGCAGTTCTTC. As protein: CASSATDGYNEQFF.

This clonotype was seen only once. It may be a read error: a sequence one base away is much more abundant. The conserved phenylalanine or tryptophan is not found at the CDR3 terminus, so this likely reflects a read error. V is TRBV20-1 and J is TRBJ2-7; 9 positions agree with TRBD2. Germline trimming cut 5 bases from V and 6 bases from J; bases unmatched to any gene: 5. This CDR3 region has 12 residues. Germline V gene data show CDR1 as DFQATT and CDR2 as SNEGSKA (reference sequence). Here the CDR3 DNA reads TGCAGTGCTGGGCGGGAGGGCCGCGAGCAGTACTCC. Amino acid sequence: CSAGREGREQYS.

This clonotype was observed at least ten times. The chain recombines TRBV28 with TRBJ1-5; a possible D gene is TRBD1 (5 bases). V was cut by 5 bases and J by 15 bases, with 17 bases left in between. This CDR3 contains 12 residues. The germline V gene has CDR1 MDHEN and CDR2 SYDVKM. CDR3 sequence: CASSLRAGGWHF. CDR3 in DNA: TGTGCCAGCAGTCTGCGGGCGGGGGGTTGGCATTTT.

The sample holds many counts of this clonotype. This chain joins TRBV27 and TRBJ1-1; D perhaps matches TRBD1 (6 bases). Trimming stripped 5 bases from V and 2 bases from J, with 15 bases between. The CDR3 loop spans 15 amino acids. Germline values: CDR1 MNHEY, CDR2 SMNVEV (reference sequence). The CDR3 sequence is CASSPLTGSNTEAFF. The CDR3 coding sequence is TGTGCCAGCAGTCCTCTGACAGGAAGCAACACTGAAGCTTTCTTT.

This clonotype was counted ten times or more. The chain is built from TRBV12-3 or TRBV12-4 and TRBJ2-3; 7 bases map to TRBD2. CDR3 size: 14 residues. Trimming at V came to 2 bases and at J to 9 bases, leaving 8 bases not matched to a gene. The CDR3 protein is CASSLSGAQGTQYF. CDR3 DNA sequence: TGTGCCAGCAGTTTAAGCGGGGCCCAAGGGACGCAGTATTTT.

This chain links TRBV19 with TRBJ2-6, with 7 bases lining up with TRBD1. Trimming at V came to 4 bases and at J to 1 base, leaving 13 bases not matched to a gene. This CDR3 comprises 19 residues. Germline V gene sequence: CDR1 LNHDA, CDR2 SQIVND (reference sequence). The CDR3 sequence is CASSRSQGGRASGANVLTF. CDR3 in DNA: TGTGCCAGTAGTAGGTCCCAAGGGGGCAGAGCTTCTGGGGCCAACGTCCTGACTTTC.

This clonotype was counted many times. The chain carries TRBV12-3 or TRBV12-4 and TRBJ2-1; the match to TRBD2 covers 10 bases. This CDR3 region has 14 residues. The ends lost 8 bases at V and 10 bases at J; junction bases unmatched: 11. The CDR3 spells CASAPSGGSREQFF. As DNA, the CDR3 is TGTGCCAGCGCTCCTAGCGGGGGTTCTCGCGAGCAGTTCTTC.

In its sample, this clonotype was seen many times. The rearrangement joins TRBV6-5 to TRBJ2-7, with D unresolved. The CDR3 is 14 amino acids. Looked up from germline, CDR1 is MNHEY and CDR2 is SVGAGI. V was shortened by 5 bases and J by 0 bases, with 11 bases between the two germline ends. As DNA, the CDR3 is TGTGCCAGCAGTAAAAGTCAGAGCTCCTACGAGCAGTACTTC. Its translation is CASSKSQSSYEQYF.